This TCR beta chain was obtained from a study of control samples from healthy donors and cancer patients. TCRdb's table, derived via immunoSEQ multiplex PCR, lists solely in-frame clones and lacks some. The table shows 150,000 to 200,000 clones, with 80% to 90% occurring only once. The germline V gene has CDR1 SGHDT and CDR2 YYEEEE. The CDR3 has 13 amino acids. V lost 4 bases to trimming and J lost 4 bases, with 11 bases between them. This receptor was identified in a woman aged 25 to 39 in good health. This chain connects TRBV5-6 to TRBJ1-2; D is perhaps TRBD1 (6 bases). The sample taken for sequencing was blood. The CDR3 nucleotides are TGTGCCAGCAGCCAGGGGCGGCGCTATGGCTACACCTTC. Amino acids: CASSQGRRYGYTF.